This T cell receptor beta chain appears in the sequencing data of a study of control samples from healthy donors and cancer patients. Clones were sequenced by immunoSEQ multiplex PCR, and TCRdb holds only the in-frame ones, with some missing. In the table there are tens of thousands of clones, 91% of which are singletons. Germline V CDR1 and CDR2: WSHSY, SAAADI. This CDR3 is built from 13 residues. Trimming took 7 bases from V and 3 from J, leaving 9 bases between them. The sample comprised PBMCs. The J gene is TRBJ1-4, the V gene TRBV10-2; D remains ambiguous. The clonotype comes from a woman in her 40s with head and neck cancer. DNA of the CDR3: TGCGCCAGCACGGGCGGCCCTAATGAAAAACTGTTTTTT. It codes for CASTGGPNEKLFF.